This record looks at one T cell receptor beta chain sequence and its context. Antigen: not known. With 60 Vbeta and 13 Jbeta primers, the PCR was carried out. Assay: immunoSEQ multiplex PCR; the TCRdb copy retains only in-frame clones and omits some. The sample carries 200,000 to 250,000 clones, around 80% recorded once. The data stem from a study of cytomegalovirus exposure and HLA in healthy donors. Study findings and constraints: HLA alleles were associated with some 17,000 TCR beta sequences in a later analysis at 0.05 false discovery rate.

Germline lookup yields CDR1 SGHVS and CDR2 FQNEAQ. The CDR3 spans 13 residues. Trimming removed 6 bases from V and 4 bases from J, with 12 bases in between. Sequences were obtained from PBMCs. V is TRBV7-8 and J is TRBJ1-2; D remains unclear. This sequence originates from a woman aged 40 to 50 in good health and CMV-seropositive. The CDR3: CASSPGGIYGYTF. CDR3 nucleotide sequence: TGTGCCAGCAGTCCCGGAGGGATCTATGGCTACACCTTC.